This T cell receptor beta chain was obtained from a study of cytomegalovirus exposure and HLA in healthy donors. On the study more broadly: About 80 million unique TCRs, all from HLA-typed donors, were included in an early release of the data.

Primers included in the PCR were 60 Vbeta and 13 Jbeta primers. Generated by immunoSEQ multiplex PCR, the TCRdb table keeps only in-frame clones and is missing some. Seen here are about 140,000 clones, approximately 82% observed once, and the top ten hold less than 1.5%. Germline CDR1 SGHRS, CDR2 YFSETQ. The CDR3 loop spans 14 amino acids. J was trimmed by 4 bases and V by 0 bases; bases with no gene match: 4. This clone was observed a single time. Sample: PBMCs. The sequence derives from a young man in good health and CMV-seropositive. This chain joins TRBV5-1 and TRBJ2-7; 7 positions agree with TRBD1. CDR3 bases: TGCGCCAGCAGCTTGGGGGACAGTTTGTACGAGCAGTACTTC. Translating it yields CASSLGDSLYEQYF.